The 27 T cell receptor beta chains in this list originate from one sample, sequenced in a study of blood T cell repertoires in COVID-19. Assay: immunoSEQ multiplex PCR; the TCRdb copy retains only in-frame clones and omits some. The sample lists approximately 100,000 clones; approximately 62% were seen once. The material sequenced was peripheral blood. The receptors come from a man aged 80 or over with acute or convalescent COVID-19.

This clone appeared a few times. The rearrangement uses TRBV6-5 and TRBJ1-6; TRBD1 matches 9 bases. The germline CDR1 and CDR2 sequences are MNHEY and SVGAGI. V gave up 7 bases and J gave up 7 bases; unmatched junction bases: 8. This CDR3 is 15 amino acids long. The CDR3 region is CASTPRDRVNSPLHF. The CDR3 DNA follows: TGTGCCAGCACTCCCCGGGACAGGGTAAATTCACCCCTCCACTTT.

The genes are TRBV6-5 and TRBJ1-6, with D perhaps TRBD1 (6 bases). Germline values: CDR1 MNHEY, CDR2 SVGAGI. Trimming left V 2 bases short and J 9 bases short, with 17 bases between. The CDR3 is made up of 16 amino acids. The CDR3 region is CASSYAVAGDSSPLHF. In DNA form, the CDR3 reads TGTGCCAGCAGTTACGCCGTGGCAGGGGATAGTTCACCCCTCCACTTT.

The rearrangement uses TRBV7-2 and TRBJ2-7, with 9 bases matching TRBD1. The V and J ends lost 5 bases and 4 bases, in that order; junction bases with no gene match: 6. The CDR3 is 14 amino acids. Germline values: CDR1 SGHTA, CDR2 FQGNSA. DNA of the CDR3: TGTGCCAGCAGCGTCCCGGGACAGGGTTACGAGCAGTACTTC. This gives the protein CASSVPGQGYEQYF.

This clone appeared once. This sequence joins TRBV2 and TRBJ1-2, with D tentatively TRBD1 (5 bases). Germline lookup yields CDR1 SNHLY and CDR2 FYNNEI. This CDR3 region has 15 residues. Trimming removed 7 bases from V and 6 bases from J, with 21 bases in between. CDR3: CASTLSGAPSDGYTF. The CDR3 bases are TGTGCCAGCACTCTAAGTGGGGCCCCCTCGGATGGCTACACCTTC.

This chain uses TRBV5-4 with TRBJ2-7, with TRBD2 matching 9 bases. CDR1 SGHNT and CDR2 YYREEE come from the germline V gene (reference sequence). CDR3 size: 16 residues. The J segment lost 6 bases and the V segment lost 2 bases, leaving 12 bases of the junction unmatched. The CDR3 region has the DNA TGTGCCAGCAGCTTCCGAAGTGGCGGGAGGGATGGCGAGCAGTACTTC. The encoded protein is CASSFRSGGRDGEQYF. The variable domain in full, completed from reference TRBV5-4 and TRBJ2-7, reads ETGVTQSPTHLIKTRGQQVTLRCSSQSGHNTVSWYQQALGQGPQFIFQYYREEENGRGNFPPRFSGLQFPNYSSELNVNALELDDSALYLCASSFRSGGRDGEQYFGPGTRLTVT.

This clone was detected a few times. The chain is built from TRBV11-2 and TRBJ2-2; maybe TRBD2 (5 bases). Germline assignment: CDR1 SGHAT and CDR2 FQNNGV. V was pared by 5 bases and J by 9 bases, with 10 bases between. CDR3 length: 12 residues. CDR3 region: CASSPGGWELFF. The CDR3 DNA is TGTGCCAGCAGCCCAGGAGGTTGGGAGCTGTTTTTT.

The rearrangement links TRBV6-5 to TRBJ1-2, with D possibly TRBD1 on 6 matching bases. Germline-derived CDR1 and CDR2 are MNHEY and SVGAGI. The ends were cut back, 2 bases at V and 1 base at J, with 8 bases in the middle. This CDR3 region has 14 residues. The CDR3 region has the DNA TGTGCCAGCAGTTACGAGGACAGTAACTATGGCTACACCTTC. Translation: CASSYEDSNYGYTF.

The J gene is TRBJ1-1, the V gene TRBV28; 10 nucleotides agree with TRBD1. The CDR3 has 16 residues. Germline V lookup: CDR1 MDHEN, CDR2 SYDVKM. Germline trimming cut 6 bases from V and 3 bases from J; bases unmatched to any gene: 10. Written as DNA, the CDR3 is TGTGCCAGCAGCTCTTTTCGGGACAGGGGATACACTGAAGCTTTCTTT. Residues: CASSSFRDRGYTEAFF.

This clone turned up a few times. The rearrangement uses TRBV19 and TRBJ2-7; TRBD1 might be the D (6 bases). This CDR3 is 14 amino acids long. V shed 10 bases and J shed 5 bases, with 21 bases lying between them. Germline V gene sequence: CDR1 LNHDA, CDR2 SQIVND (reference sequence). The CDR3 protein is CATSPLQGSHEQYF. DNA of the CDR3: TGTGCCACCTCTCCCCTGCAGGGGTCCCACGAGCAGTACTTC.

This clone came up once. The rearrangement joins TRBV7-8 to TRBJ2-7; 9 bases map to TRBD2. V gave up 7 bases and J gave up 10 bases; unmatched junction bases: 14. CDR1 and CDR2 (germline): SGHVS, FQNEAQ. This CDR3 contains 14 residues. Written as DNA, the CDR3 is TGTGCCAGCACCTTCGGGGCGGGAGGGCCGTCACAGTACTTC. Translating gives CASTFGAGGPSQYF.

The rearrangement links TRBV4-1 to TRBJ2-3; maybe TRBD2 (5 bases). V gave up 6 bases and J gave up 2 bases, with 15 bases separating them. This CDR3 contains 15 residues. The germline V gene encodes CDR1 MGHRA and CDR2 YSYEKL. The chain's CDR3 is CASSRGPGNTDTQYF. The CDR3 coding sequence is TGCGCCAGCAGTCGAGGGCCGGGGAACACAGATACGCAGTATTTT.

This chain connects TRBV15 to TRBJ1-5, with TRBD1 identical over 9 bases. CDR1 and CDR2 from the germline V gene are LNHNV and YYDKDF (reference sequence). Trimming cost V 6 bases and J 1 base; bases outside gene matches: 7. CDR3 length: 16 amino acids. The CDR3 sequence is CATSTSGTGSNQPQHF. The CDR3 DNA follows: TGTGCCACCAGTACTTCCGGGACAGGGAGCAATCAGCCCCAGCATTTT.

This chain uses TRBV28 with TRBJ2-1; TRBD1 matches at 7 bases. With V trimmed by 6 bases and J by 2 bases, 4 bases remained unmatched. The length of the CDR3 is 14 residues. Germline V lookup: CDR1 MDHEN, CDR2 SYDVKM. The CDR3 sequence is CASRDRPTYNEQFF. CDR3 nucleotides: TGTGCCAGCAGGGACAGGCCAACCTACAATGAGCAGTTCTTC.

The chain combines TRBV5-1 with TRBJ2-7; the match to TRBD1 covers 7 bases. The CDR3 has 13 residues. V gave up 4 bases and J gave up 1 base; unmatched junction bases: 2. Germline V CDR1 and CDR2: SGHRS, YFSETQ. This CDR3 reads CASSRQGSYEQYF. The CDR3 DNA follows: TGCGCCAGCAGCCGACAGGGTTCCTACGAGCAGTACTTC.

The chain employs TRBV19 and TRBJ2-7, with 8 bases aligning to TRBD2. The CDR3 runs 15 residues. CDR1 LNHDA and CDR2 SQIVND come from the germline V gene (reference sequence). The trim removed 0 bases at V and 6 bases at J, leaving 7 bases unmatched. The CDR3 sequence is CASSIDAGRGGEQYF. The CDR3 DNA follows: TGTGCCAGTAGTATAGATGCCGGGAGGGGAGGCGAGCAGTACTTC.

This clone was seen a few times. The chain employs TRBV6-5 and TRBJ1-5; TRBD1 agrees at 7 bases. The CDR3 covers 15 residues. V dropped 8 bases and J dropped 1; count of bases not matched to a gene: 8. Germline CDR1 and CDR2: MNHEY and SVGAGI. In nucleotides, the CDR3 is TGTGCCAGCGCCGGAGACAGGGCAAGCAATCAGCCCCAGCATTTT. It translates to CASAGDRASNQPQHF.

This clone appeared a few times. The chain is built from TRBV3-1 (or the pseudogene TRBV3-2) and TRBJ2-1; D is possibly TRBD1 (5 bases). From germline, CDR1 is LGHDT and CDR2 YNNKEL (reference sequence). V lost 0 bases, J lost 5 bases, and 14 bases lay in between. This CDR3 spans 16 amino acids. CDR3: CASSQDARAGHNEQFF. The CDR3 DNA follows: TGTGCCAGCAGCCAAGATGCCAGGGCTGGACACAATGAGCAGTTCTTC.

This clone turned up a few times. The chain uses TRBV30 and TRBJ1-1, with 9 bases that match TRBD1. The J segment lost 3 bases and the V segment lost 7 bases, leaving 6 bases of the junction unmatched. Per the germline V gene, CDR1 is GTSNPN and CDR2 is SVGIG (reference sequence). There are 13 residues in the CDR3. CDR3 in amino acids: CASTGGLDTEAFF. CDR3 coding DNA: TGTGCCTCCACAGGGGGCTTGGACACTGAAGCTTTCTTT.

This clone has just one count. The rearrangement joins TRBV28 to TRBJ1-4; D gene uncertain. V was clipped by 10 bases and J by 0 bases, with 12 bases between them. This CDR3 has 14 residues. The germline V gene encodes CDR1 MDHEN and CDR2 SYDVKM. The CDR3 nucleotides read TGTGCCACCGCCTCCGGGACAACTAATGAAAAACTGTTTTTT. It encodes CATASGTTNEKLFF. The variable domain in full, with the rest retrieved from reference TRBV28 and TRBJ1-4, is DVKVTQSSRYLVKRTGEKVFLECVQDMDHENMFWYRQDPGLGLRLIYFSYDVKMKEKGDIPEGYSVSREKKERFSLILESASTNQTSMYLCATASGTTNEKLFFGSGTQLSVL.

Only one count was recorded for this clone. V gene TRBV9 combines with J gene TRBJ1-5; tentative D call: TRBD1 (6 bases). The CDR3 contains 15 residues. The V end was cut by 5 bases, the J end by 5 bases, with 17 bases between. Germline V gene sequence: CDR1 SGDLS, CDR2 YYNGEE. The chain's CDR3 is CASSPGTQLYQPQHF. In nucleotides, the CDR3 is TGTGCCAGCAGTCCCGGGACACAACTCTATCAGCCCCAGCATTTT.

The CDR3 DNA is TGTGCCAGCAGCTTATATGGCCCCTACGAGCAGTACTTC. Translation: CASSLYGPYEQYF. V usage is TRBV7-2 and J usage is TRBJ2-7; D gene uncertain. V was trimmed by 2 bases and J by 2 bases, leaving 7 bases between them. Germline V gene sequence: CDR1 SGHTA, CDR2 FQGNSA. The CDR3 sequence is 13 residues long.

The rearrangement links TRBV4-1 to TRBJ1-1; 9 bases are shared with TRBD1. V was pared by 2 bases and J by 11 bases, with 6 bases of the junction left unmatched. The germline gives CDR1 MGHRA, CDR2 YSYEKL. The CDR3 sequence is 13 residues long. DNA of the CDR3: TGCGCCAGCAGCCAATCCCTCGGACAGGGGGCTTTCTTT. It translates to CASSQSLGQGAFF.

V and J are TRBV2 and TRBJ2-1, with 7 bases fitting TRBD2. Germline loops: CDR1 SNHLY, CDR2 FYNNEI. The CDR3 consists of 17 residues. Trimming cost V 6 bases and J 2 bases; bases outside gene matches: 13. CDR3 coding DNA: TGTGCCAGCAGCTGGGACGCTAGCGGTTTCACCTACAATGAGCAGTTCTTC. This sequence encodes CASSWDASGFTYNEQFF.

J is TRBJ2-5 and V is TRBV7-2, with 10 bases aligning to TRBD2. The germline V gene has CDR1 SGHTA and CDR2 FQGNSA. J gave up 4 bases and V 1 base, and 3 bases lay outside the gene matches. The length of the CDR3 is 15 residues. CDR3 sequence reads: CASSLDGTSVETQYF. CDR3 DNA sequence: TGTGCCAGCAGCTTAGACGGGACTAGCGTAGAGACCCAGTACTTC.

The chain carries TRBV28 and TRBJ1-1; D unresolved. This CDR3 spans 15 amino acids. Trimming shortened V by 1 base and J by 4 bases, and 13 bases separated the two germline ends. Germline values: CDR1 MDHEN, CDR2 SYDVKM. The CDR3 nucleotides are TGTGCCAGCAGTTTATTACCCCCTTGGAGCACTGAAGCTTTCTTT. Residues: CASSLLPPWSTEAFF.

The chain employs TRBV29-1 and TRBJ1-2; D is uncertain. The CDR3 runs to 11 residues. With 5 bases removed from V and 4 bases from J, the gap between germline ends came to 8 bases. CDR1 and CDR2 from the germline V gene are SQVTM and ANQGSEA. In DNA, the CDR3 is TGCAGCGTTTCTGCGGGCTATGGCTACACCTTC. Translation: CSVSAGYGYTF.

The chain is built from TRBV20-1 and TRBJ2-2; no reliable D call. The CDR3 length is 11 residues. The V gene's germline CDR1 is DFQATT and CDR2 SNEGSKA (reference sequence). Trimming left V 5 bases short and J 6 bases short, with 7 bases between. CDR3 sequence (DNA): TGCAGTGCTTTCAGGCCCGGGGAGCTGTTTTTT. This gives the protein CSAFRPGELFF.